This T cell receptor (beta chain) was captured in a study of cytomegalovirus exposure and HLA in healthy donors. Background on the study: A previous analysis identified approximately 120 million unique TCR beta sequences derived from some 170 million T cells.

The CDR3 length is 15 residues. Trimming cost V 6 bases and J 4 bases; bases outside gene matches: 12. Germline CDR1 is SGHRS and CDR2 is YFSETQ. General study points: V segments that were indistinguishable, TRBV6-2 and TRBV6-3 among them, were omitted from analysis.

With regard to this clone: The antigen is not known.

This PCR relied on a set of 60 Vbeta primers and 13 Jbeta primers. The assay was immunoSEQ multiplex PCR, and TCRdb's table has in-frame clones only and misses some. The sample consists of about 280,000 clones, approximately 90% of them appearing once. Sample: PBMCs. This chain uses TRBV5-1 with TRBJ1-1; 7 bases map to TRBD1. The clonotype originates from a woman younger than 35 in good health and CMV-seronegative. CDR3 amino acids: CASTHVQGSSTEAFF. The CDR3 DNA reads as TGCGCCAGCACACACGTACAGGGGTCTTCCACTGAAGCTTTCTTT.